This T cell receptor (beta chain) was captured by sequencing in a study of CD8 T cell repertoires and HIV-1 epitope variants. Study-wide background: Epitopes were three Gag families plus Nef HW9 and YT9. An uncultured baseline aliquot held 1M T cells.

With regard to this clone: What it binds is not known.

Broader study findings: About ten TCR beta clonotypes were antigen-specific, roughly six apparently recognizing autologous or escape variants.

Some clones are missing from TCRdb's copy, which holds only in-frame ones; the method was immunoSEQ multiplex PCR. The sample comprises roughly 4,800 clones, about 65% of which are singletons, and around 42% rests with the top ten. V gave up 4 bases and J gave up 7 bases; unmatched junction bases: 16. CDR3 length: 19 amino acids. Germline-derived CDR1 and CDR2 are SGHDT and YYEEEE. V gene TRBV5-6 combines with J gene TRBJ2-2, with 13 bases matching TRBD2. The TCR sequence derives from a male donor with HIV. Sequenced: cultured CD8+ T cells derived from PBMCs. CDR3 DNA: TGTGCCAGCAGCCCTACAGGGGTACTAGCGGGAGGGCCCCGCGGGGAGCTGTTTTTT. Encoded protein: CASSPTGVLAGGPRGELFF.